The clone carrying this TCR beta chain was observed a handful of times. What it recognizes is unknown. In TCRdb, the reads were re-called with MiXCR into one record per CDR3 protein. The table shows some 200,000 distinct CDR3 sequences, with approximately 19% occurring only once. The sample belongs to a study of T cell repertoires in cytomegalovirus infection. In the study overall: A matching HLA type, together with CMV infection, was signaled by public TCR beta signatures.

Points from the study as a whole: Dominant in the ex vivo response were TCR beta clonotypes restricted by HLA-C and specific for CMV. Cumulative public TCR beta family frequency identified carriers of CMV plus the relevant HLA.

Sequenced input: PBMCs. The receptor was derived from a human donor in good health (CMV status not recorded). Some clones in this sample may be carry-over from other donors' samples.

Written as DNA, the CDR3 is TGTGCCAGCAGTGAGGTCGGCGCAGTCCAAGAGACCCAGTACTTC. As protein: CASSEVGAVQETQYF. The V and J genes are TRBV2 and TRBJ2-5; D is uncertain. The CDR3 totals 15 residues. Germline CDR1 is SNHLY and CDR2 is FYNNEI. Trimming took 3 bases from V and 1 from J, leaving 12 bases between them.